This passage covers 9 T cell receptor beta chains from one sample sequenced in a study of T cell repertoires in cytomegalovirus infection. TCRdb recomputed calls from the reads with MiXCR, one row per CDR3 protein. The data show some 300,000 distinct CDR3 sequences, 17% seen once. Sequenced material: PBMCs. Receptor source: a human donor in good health (CMV status not recorded). Some clones in this sample may be carry-over from other donors' samples.

This chain uses TRBV11-1 with TRBJ2-7; possibly TRBD1 for D (6 bases). In germline, CDR1 is SGHAT, CDR2 FQDESV (reference sequence). V gave up 1 base and J gave up 3 bases, with 13 bases separating them. The CDR3 totals 15 residues. CDR3 nucleotides: TGTGCCAGCAGCTTAGAAAGACAGGCGGTCTACGAGCAGTACTTC. Its protein product is CASSLERQAVYEQYF. Looking up the rest from reference TRBV11-1 and TRBJ2-7 gives the full variable domain: EAEVAQSPRYKITEKSQAVAFWCDPISGHATLYWYRQILGQGPELLVQFQDESVVDDSQLPKDRFSAERLKGVDSTLKIQPAELGDSAMYLCASSLERQAVYEQYFGPGTRLTVT.

The chain links TRBV4-3 to TRBJ1-3; TRBD1 might be the D (6 bases). The CDR3 sequence is 15 residues long. The germline V and J ends were trimmed by 0 bases and 1 base, with 7 bases remaining between them. Per the germline V gene, CDR1 is LGHNA and CDR2 is YSLEER. This CDR3 is CASSQEGGSGNTIYF. The CDR3 DNA reads TGCGCCAGCAGCCAAGAAGGGGGGTCTGGAAACACCATATATTTT.

Ten or more counts support this clonotype. This chain links TRBV20-1 with TRBJ1-5, with 7 positions matching TRBD1. The CDR3 covers 16 residues. The trim removed 3 bases at V and 4 bases at J, leaving 12 bases unmatched. Looked up from germline, CDR1 is DFQATT and CDR2 is SNEGSKA (reference sequence). This CDR3 reads CSASDPMGQLNQPQHF. For the CDR3, the DNA is TGCAGTGCTAGTGATCCAATGGGACAGTTAAATCAGCCCCAGCATTTT.

This clonotype was seen many times. The chain uses TRBV6-1 and TRBJ2-1; D perhaps matches TRBD2 (6 bases). V was trimmed by 6 bases and J by 6 bases, leaving 18 bases between them. The length of the CDR3 is 15 residues. Per the germline V gene, CDR1 is MNHNS and CDR2 is SASEGT. CDR3 sequence: CASSKNRGGFNEQFF. The CDR3 DNA reads as TGTGCCAGCAGCAAAAACCGTGGGGGGTTCAATGAGCAGTTCTTC.

CDR3 sequence reads: CASSSPGSSPLHF. CDR3 nucleotides: TGTGCCAGCAGTTCTCCGGGAAGTTCACCCCTCCACTTT. The gene calls are TRBV12-3 or TRBV12-4 and TRBJ1-6; D gene ambiguous. This CDR3 comprises 13 residues. V dropped 4 bases and J dropped 9 bases, with 10 bases sitting between them.

This clonotype was detected many times. The rearrangement joins TRBV7-2 to TRBJ2-7; TRBD1 matches at 9 bases. Germline V gives CDR1 SGHTA, CDR2 FQGNSA. The V and J ends lost 1 base and 3 bases, in that order; junction bases with no gene match: 4. This CDR3 comprises 15 residues. DNA of the CDR3: TGTGCCAGCAGCTTAGAGGGGACAGGGATCTACGAGCAGTACTTC. Translation gives CASSLEGTGIYEQYF.

This clonotype was found many times. The rearrangement uses TRBV25-1 and TRBJ1-5; 9 bases are shared with TRBD1. CDR3 length: 14 residues. J was trimmed by 10 bases and V by 0 bases; bases with no gene match: 4. Germline lookup yields CDR1 MGHDK and CDR2 SYGVNS. The CDR3 sequence is CASSEYVTGGPQHF. The DNA for the CDR3 is TGTGCCAGCAGTGAATACGTAACAGGGGGCCCCCAGCATTTT.

There are a few counts of this clonotype. The CDR3 reads CASSFQGFGQETQYF. CDR3 DNA sequence: TGTGCCAGCAGCTTTCAGGGGTTCGGGCAAGAGACCCAGTACTTC. The V call is TRBV5-8, the J call TRBJ2-5, with D possibly matching TRBD1 (6 bases). From germline, CDR1 is SGHTS and CDR2 YDEGEE. The CDR3 has 15 amino acids. The V end lost 2 bases, the J end lost 2 bases, and 13 bases lay between the germline ends.

This clonotype turned up a few times. The chain carries TRBV5-5 and TRBJ1-1; TRBD1 is a possible D gene (5 bases). Between the trimmed V and J ends, which lost 1 base and 4 bases, there was a span of 17 bases. The CDR3 is 16 amino acids. Germline V gene data show CDR1 as SGHKS and CDR2 as YYEKEE (reference sequence). The CDR3: CASSLSSGTRGTEAFF. In DNA, the CDR3 is TGTGCCAGCAGCTTGAGTTCCGGGACCCGGGGCACTGAAGCTTTCTTT.